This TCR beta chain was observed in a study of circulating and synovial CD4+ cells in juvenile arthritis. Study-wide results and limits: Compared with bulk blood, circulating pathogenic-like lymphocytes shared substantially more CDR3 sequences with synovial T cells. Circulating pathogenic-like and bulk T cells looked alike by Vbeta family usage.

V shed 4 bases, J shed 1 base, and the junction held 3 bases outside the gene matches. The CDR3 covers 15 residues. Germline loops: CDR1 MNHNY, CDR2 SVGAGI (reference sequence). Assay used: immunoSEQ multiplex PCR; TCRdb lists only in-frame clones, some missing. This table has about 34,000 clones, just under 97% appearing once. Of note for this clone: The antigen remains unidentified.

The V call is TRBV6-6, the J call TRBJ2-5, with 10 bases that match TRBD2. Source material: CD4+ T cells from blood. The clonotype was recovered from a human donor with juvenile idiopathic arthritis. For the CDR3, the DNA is TGTGCCAGCAGTTTTACTAGCGGGGTCCAAGAGACCCAGTACTTC. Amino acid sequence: CASSFTSGVQETQYF.